This TCR beta chain was documented in a study of molecular identifiers for immune sequencing clone quantification. Within the sample, this clonotype is medium-sized. V was pared by 8 bases and J by 4 bases, with 6 bases between. Germline loops: CDR1 SGHDN, CDR2 FVKESK. The CDR3 is made up of 11 amino acids. Methods described previously were used for bulk TCR libraries, and listed TCR primers were applied. TCRdb redid the calling of the PCR reads with MiXCR, one entry per CDR3 protein. The sample carries about 100,000 distinct CDR3 sequences, roughly 38% recorded once. Naive CD8 T cells, phenotype CD8+CD4-CCR7+CD45RA+, were sorted.

Material: naive CD8+ T cells from blood, with Jurkat cell RNA spiked in. The subset: FACS-sorted CD8+CD4-CCR7+CD45RA+ naive T cells. The TCR comes from a human donor in good health. Some libraries in this study had Jurkat cell RNA spiked in. The V and J genes are TRBV14 and TRBJ2-1; D not certain. DNA of the CDR3: TGTGCCAGCGCTGCTTACAATGAGCAGTTCTTC. Translation: CASAAYNEQFF.